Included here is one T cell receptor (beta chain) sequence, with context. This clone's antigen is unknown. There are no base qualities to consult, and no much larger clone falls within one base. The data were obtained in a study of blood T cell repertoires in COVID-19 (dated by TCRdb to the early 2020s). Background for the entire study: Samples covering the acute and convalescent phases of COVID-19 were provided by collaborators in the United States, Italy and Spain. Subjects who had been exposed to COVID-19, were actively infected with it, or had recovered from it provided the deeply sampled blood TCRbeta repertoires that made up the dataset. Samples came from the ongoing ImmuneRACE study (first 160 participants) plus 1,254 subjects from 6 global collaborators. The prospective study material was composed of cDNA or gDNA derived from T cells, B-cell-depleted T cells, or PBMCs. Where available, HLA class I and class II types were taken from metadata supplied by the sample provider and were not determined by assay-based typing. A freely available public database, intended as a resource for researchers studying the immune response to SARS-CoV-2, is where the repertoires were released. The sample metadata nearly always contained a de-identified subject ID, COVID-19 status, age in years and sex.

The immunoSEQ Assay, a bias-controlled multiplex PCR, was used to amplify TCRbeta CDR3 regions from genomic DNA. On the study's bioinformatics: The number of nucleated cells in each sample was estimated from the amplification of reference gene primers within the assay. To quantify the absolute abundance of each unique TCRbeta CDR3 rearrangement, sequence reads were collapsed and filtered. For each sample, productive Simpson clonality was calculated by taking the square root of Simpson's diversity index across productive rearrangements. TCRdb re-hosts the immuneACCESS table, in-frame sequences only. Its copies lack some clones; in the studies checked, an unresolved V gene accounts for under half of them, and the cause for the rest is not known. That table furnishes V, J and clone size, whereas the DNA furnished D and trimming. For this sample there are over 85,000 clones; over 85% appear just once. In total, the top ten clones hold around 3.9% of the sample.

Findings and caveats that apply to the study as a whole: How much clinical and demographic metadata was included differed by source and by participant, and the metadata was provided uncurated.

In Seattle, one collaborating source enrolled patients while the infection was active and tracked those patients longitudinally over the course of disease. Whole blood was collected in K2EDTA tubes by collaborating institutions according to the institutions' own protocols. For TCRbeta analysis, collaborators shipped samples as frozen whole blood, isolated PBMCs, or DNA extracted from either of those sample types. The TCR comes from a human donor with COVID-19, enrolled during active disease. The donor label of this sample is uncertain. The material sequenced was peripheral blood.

The DNA sequence follows: TGTGCCAGCAGTGACAAGGGACTTCATTACAATGAGCAGTTCTTC. Translated, it gives CASSDKGLHYNEQFF. Here the chain combines TRBV9 and TRBJ2-1, and TRBD2 may be the D gene, going by 6 matching bases. Including cysteine and phenylalanine, the CDR3 has 15 amino acids. Only the CDR3 DNA stays, 45 bases, in frame from base 1. V is pared back by 5 bases and J by 4 bases, with 16 bases lying between the germline termini. Based on the germline V gene, the CDR1 and CDR2 sequences are SGDLS and YYNGEE.